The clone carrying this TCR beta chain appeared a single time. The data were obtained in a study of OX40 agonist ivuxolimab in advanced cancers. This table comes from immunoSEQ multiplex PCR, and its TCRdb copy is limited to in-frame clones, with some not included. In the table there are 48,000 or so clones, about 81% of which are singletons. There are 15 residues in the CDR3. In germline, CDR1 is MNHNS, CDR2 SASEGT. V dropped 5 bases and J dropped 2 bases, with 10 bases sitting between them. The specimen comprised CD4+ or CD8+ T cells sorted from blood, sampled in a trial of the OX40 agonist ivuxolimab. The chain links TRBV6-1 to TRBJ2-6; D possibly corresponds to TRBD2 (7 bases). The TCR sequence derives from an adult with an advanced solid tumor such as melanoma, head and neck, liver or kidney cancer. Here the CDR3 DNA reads TGTGCCAGCAGTTCGGGGGGCCCTGGGGCCAACGTCCTGACTTTC. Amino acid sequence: CASSSGGPGANVLTF.